This T cell receptor (beta chain) was found in a study of Graves' ophthalmopathy and Graves' hyperthyroidism (dated by TCRdb to the late 2010s). A note on the overall study: Peripheral blood was collected before any treatment was given, at the time of initial diagnosis. For training and testing, the roughly 97 patients in the discovery cohort were randomly divided in a 7:3 ratio. In total, under 150 blood samples were TCR-sequenced: approximately 42 ophthalmopathy, roughly 77 hyperthyroidism and some 17 hyperthyroidism-to-ophthalmopathy patients. T-cell repertoires of thyroid tissue and blood were compared in over five hyperthyroidism patients. After sampling, hyperthyroidism patients received methimazole starting at 30 mg daily, and ophthalmopathy patients received high-dose intravenous methylprednisolone. TCR beta repertoire signatures were used to distinguish Graves' ophthalmopathy from Graves' hyperthyroidism and to predict progression to ophthalmopathy. A discovery set of 100 patients (around 45 ophthalmopathy, 57 stable hyperthyroidism) was enrolled to explore V-J signatures distinguishing ophthalmopathy from hyperthyroidism. The independent validation cohort included 18 to 20 hyperthyroidism patients plus 17 patients who later progressed from hyperthyroidism to ophthalmopathy. Summary of the overall study and its limitations: Most expanded thyroid clonotypes with a frequency above 0.001 also appeared in blood, which suggests that blood repertoires may reflect the immune response in the thyroid. The 13-signature model separated ophthalmopathy from stable hyperthyroidism with around 90% sensitivity and less than 83% specificity in cross-validation, and 80%/75% in the test set. In validation, the model predicted ophthalmopathy progression with more than 70% sensitivity and 72.22% specificity; some twelve predicted patients were CT-confirmed with GO in a median of approximately 6.2 months. No statistical method was used to set the sample size in advance, and the investigators knew which group each participant was assigned to.

CDR1 and CDR2 are read off the germline V gene as MNHEY and SVGAGI. Spanning cysteine to phenylalanine, the CDR3 consists of 15 amino acids. Only the CDR3 DNA stays, 45 bases, in frame from base 1. V is pared back by 0 bases and J by 5 bases, with 14 bases lying between the germline termini. Ophthalmopathy patients were characterized by moderately to severely active disease, a Clinical Activity Score of at least 3, a NOSPECS grade of at least 4, and a disease duration under 3 months. Patients with other autoimmune diseases, uncontrolled infections, pregnancy or lactation were excluded. Clinical symptoms, serum thyroxine, TRAb, thyroid ultrasound and orbital computed tomography were used for diagnosis. PBMCs were isolated from 7.5 to 10 ml of fresh peripheral blood by Ficoll-Paque density gradient centrifugation. Trizol reagent was used to extract the total RNA, and its quality was then checked on an Agilent 2100 Bioanalyzer.

For repertoire sequencing, TCR beta CDR3 regions were amplified from RNA transcripts. A first-round RT-PCR used HTBI primers with the Qiagen OneStep RT-PCR kit, followed by a second-round multiplex PCR, size selection and purification. The libraries underwent paired-end sequencing with 100 bp reads on an Illumina HiSeq2000. Per the authors' processing: SOAPnuke was used to process the reads, throwing out any read that had adapters, had uncalled bases, had a mean Phred below 15, or lacked an exact constant-primer or identifier match. COPE v1.2.5 was used to merge high-quality paired reads. Unique nucleotide sequences were defined as clonotypes and aligned to IMGT TRB V, D and J references using MiTCR v1.1. The analysis was limited to V-J combinations with a frequency above 0.0001, which together covered roughly 99% of the repertoires. For each V-J combination, a TCR clonal expansion and chaos score was defined as the ratio of F50 clonal expansion to chaos observed in the TCRdist matrix. Welch's t-statistics and random forest were used to reduce the features to about a dozen V-J combinations, which were then used as input to a naive Bayes classifier. The Morisita-Horn index was used to measure how similar the thyroid and blood repertoires were. TCRdb's own reprocessing of the public reads used fastp at Q25 and MiXCR and kept productive beta chains. Every CDR3 protein is listed once, alongside the most common genes and DNA of its rows. It is TCRdb's table, rather than the study itself, that gives the V and J calls and clone size. In all, the sample holds nearly 400,000 distinct CDR3 sequences, and around 20% of those were seen once. Roughly 1.5% of the sample rests with the top ten.

In this sample, this clonotype turned up once. No antigen is known for it. Base-call qualities are not available, and no considerably larger clone is one nucleotide away. One read provides weak support. The sequencing sample was made of peripheral blood. In this chain, TRBV6-5 is recombined with TRBJ2-7; perhaps TRBD2 is the D gene, with 7 bases matching. This receptor was taken from a woman aged 18-30 years with Graves' ophthalmopathy. Donor details come from another sample of the same person, matched by shared clones. Here the CDR3 is given as CASSYSGGGRDEQYF. The DNA sequence is as follows: TGTGCCAGCAGTTACTCGGGAGGGGGAAGGGACGAGCAGTACTTC.